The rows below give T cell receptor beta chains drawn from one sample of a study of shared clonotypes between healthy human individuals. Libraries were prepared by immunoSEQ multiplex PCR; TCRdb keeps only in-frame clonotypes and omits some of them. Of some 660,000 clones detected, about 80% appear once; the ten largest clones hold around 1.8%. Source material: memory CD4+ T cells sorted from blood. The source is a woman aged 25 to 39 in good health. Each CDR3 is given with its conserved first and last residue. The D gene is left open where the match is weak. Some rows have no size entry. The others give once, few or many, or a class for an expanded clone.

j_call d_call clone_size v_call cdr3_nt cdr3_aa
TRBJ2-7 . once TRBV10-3 TGTGCCATCGGGACTGAGAGCTCCTACGAGCAGTACTTC CAIGTESSYEQYF
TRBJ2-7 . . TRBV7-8 TGTGCCAGCAGCGAATCCGGGGGACCGGGAGCACACGAGCAGTACTTC CASSESGGPGAHEQYF
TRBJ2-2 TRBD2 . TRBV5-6 TGTGCCAGCAGCTTGGTAGGCTTAGCGGGAGGTGGAACCGGGGAGCTGTTTTTT CASSLVGLAGGGTGELFF
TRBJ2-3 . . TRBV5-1 TGCGCCAGCAGCAGGGATGGGGGGCAGGTAGATACGCAGTATTTT CASSRDGGQVDTQYF
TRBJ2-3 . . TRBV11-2 TGTGCCAGCAGCTCGACTAGTGTGGGCACAGATACGCAGTATTTT CASSSTSVGTDTQYF
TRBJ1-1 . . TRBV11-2 TGTGCCAGCAGCTTCACGGGGGGGCGGAACACTGAAGCTTTCTTT CASSFTGGRNTEAFF
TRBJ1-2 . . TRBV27 TGTGCCAGCCGTAAAGGGGATGGCTACACCTTC CASRKGDGYTF
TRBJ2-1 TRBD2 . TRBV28 TGTGCCAGCAGTTTAGTGGGACTACATTACAATGAGCAGTTCTTC CASSLVGLHYNEQFF
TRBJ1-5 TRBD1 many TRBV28 TGTGCCAGCAGTTCAAAACGGGACAGGGTTGGCAATCAGCCCCAGCATTTT CASSSKRDRVGNQPQHF
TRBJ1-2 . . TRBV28 TGTGCCAGCCGGGCACTGCCTAACTATGGCTACACCTTC CASRALPNYGYTF
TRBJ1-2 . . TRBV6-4 TGTGCCAGCACCGAGAGCTTCGACGGGGATGGCTACACCTTC CASTESFDGDGYTF
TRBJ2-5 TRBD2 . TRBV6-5 TGTGCCAGCAGTTACAGTAGCGGGAGGGGGGAGACCCAGTACTTC CASSYSSGRGETQYF
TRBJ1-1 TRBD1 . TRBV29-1 TGCAGCGTGAAAATACAGGGGATGAACACTGAAGCTTTCTTT CSVKIQGMNTEAFF
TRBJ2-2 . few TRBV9 TGTGCCAGCAGCGCAGGAAGAGTTAGCGGGGAGCTGTTTTTT CASSAGRVSGELFF
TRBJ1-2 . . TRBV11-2 TGTGCCAGCAGCTCCCGCCCGACCTCACCGGGACATCGAGGCTACACCTTC CASSSRPTSPGHRGYTF
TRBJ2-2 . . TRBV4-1 TGCGCCAGCAGCCAAGGGCCGGGGGGGGAGCTGTTTTTT CASSQGPGGELFF
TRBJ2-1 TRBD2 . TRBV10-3 TGTGCCATCAGTGAGAGGCTAGCGGGAGGCTATAGCAATGAGCAGTTCTTC CAISERLAGGYSNEQFF
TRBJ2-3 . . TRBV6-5 TGTGCCAGCAGACCCGCCAACGGCGATACGCAGTATTTT CASRPANGDTQYF
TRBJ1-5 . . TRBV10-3 TGTGCCATCAGTGACCCTGACAGGTCCCGTAGCAATCAGCCCCAGCATTTT CAISDPDRSRSNQPQHF
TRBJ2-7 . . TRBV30 TGTGCCTTTTGGCAGGGAATCGGGTACGAGCAGTACTTC CAFWQGIGYEQYF
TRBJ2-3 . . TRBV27 TGTGCCAGCAGTTCTAGACTTCTTGTGGATACGCAGTATTTT CASSSRLLVDTQYF
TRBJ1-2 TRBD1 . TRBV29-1 TGCAGCGTAACTGGGACAGGTAGTTGGAATGGCTACACCTTC CSVTGTGSWNGYTF
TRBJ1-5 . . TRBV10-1 TGCGCCAGCAGCGCTAACCCTGGGACGTCCAATCAGCCCCAGCATTTT CASSANPGTSNQPQHF
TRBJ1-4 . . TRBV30 TGTGCCTGGAGTGGGGCAGGGGAAAAACTGTTTTTT CAWSGAGEKLFF
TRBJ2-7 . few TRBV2 TGTGCCAGCAGTGTTAGGATGACAGGTAGAGTCCACGAGCAGTACTTC CASSVRMTGRVHEQYF
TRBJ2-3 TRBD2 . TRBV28 TGTGCCAGCAGTTTATGGGATCTAGCGGGAGGGGAGATCACAGATACGCAGTATTTT CASSLWDLAGGEITDTQYF
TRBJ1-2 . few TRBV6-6 TGTGCCAGCAGTTTCCAGGCGGCGACGTATGGCTACACCTTC CASSFQAATYGYTF
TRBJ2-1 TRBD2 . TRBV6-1 TGTGCCAGCAGTGAGACGCGGCTAGCGGGAGGAAATGAGCAGTTCTTC CASSETRLAGGNEQFF
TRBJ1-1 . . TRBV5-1 TGCGCCAGCAGCTTGGCGCCGGTCAGAAAGACTATGAACACTGAAGCTTTCTTT CASSLAPVRKTMNTEAFF
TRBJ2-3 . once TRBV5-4 TGTGCCAGCAGGTACATTACAAGCACAGATACGCAGTATTTT CASRYITSTDTQYF
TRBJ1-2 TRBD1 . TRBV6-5 TGTGCCAGCAGAACCGGGACAGGACACTATGGCTACACCTTC CASRTGTGHYGYTF
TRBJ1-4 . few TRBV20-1 TGCAGTGCTGAGGCGGAAAAACTGTTTTTT CSAEAEKLFF
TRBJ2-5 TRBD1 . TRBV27 TGTGCCAGCAGCGACACGGTCGACAGGGGGAGGGAGACCCAGTACTTC CASSDTVDRGRETQYF
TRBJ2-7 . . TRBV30 TGTGCCTGGAGTGTGGGAGCAGGGTCCTACGAGCAGTACTTC CAWSVGAGSYEQYF
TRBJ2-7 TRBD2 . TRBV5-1 TGCGCCAGCAGCTTGGCAGCTAGCGGGAGTGTATACGAGCAGTACTTC CASSLAASGSVYEQYF
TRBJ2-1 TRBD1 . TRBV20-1 TGCAGCGGACAGGGCAACAATGAGCAGTTCTTC CSGQGNNEQFF
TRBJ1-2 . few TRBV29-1 TGCAGCGTTGAAGATGCGGACTATGGCTACACCTTC CSVEDADYGYTF
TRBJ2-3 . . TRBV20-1 TGCAGTCCGGGGGGCACAGATACGCAGTATTTT CSPGGTDTQYF
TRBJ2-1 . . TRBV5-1 TGCGCCAGCAGCTTGGATGTTAGTGCCTACAATGAGCAGTTCTTC CASSLDVSAYNEQFF
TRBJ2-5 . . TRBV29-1 TGCAGCGTTGCACAAGAGACCCAGTACTTC CSVAQETQYF
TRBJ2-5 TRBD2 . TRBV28 TGTGCCAGCAGCGCCGGTGCGGGAGTGGAGACCCAGTACTTC CASSAGAGVETQYF
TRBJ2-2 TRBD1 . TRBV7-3 TGTGCCAGCAGCATGGACAGGGTTCGCAGCGGGGAGCTGTTTTTT CASSMDRVRSGELFF
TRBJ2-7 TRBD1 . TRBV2 TGTGCCAGCAGGAGTCCTAGGGACAGGGGGATCTACGAGCAGTACTTC CASRSPRDRGIYEQYF
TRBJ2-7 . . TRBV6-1 TGTGCCAGCAGTGGAAACTCGGGCTACGAGCAGTACTTC CASSGNSGYEQYF
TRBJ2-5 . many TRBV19 TGTGCCAGTAGTACCACCGGGATGAAGTCGTCGGCCCAGTACTTC CASSTTGMKSSAQYF
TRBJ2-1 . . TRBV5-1 TGCGCCAGCAGCTTCGGAGCGAATAACAATGAGCAGTTCTTC CASSFGANNNEQFF
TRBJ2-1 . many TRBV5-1 TGCGCCAGCAGCCCGGACAGTTCCTCTTACAATGAGCAGTTCTTC CASSPDSSSYNEQFF
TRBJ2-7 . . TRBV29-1 TGCAGCGTCGGGGCGGAATCCTACGAGCAGTACTTC CSVGAESYEQYF
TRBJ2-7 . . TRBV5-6 TGTGCCAGCAGCCCTTTAGGCAGCTACGAGCAGTACTTC CASSPLGSYEQYF
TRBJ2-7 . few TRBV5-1 TGCGCCAGCAGCTTGGAGAGGGAGTACGAGCAGTACTTC CASSLEREYEQYF
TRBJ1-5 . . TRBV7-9 TGTGCCAGCAGCTTAGAGAGGGATCGAGCGCCCCAGCATTTT CASSLERDRAPQHF
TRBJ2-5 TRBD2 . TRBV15 TGTGCCACCAGCAGGAGACTAGCTGCCCAAGAGACCCAGTACTTC CATSRRLAAQETQYF
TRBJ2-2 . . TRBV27 TGTGCCAGCAGTTTGAACAGGGTTAGAGCCGGGGAGCTGTTTTTT CASSLNRVRAGELFF
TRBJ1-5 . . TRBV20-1 TGCAGTGGCACGAGGGATCAGCCCCAGCATTTT CSGTRDQPQHF